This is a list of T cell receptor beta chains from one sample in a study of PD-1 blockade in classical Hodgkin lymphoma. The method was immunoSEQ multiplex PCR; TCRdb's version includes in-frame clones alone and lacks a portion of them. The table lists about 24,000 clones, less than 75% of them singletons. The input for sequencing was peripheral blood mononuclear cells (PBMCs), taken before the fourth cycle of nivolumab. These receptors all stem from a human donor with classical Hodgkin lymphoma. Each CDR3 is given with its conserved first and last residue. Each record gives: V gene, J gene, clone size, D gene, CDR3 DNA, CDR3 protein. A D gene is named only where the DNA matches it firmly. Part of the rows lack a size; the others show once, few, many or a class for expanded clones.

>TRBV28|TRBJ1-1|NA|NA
TGTGCCAGCAGGTCAGGGGAGGGCACTGAAGCTTTCTTT
CASRSGEGTEAFF
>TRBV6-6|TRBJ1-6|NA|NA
TGTGCCAGCAGTTACCGCCTACCGGATAATTCACCCCTCCACTTT
CASSYRLPDNSPLHF
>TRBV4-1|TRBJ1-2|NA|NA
TGCGCCAGCAGCCAAGATATCCAGGGTTTCTATGGCTACACCTTC
CASSQDIQGFYGYTF
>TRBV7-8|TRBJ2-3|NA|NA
TGTGCCAGCAGCCTTCTCCCGGCGGGCACAGATACGCAGTATTTT
CASSLLPAGTDTQYF
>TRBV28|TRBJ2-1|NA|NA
TGTGCCAGCAGTTTATCCGAAGGAAGAACTCACAATGAGCAGTTCTTC
CASSLSEGRTHNEQFF
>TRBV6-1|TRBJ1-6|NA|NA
TGTGCCAGCACCACAAGGAGCCTTAATTCACCCCTCCACTTT
CASTTRSLNSPLHF
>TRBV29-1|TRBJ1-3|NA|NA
TGCAGCGGAGCATGGGGTGGAAACACCATATATTTT
CSGAWGGNTIYF
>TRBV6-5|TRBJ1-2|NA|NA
TGTGCCAGCGAGGACATCCATGGCTACACCTTC
CASEDIHGYTF
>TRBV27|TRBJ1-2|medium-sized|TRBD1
TGTGCCAGCAGTCCCTGGGACAGTGGGCTTAATGGGGGCTACACCTTC
CASSPWDSGLNGGYTF
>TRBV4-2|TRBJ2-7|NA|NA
TGTGCCAGCAGCCAAGATAGGGTGGGAGACTACGAGCAGTACTTC
CASSQDRVGDYEQYF
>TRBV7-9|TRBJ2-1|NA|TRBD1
TGTGCCAGCAGCAGCGGACAGGGGGCCGAGGTTGAGCAGTTCTTC
CASSSGQGAEVEQFF
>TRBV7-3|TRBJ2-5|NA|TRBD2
TGTGCCAGCAGCGCTCAACCGGGAGGGACCCAAGAGACCCAGTACTTC
CASSAQPGGTQETQYF
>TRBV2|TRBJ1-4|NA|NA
TGTGCCAGCAGGAGCCGGGGGCGCGTGGAAAAACTGTTTTTT
CASRSRGRVEKLFF
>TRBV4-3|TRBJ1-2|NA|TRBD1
TGCGCCAGCAGCAAGGCGACAGGGCGTTCTGGCTACACCTTC
CASSKATGRSGYTF
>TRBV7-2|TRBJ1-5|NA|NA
TGTGCCAGCAGCTTAAGGGCCGATCAGCCCCAGCATTTT
CASSLRADQPQHF
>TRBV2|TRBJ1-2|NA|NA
TGTGCCAGCAAACAAGCCACAGGACGCTATGGCTACACCTTC
CASKQATGRYGYTF
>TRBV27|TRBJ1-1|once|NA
TGTGCCAGCAGTGGCCAGCTGAACACTGAAGCTTTCTTT
CASSGQLNTEAFF
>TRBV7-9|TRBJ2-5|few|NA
TGTGCCAGCAGCTTAGCGGAGGGACAGCTTGTTTCCCAGTACTTC
CASSLAEGQLVSQYF
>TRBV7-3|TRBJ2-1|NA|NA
TGTGCCAGCAGCCCGAGCTCCTACAATGAGCAGTTCTTC
CASSPSSYNEQFF
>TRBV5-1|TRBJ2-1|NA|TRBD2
TGCGCCAGCAGCCTGACTAGCGGGGATTACAATGAGCAGTTCTTC
CASSLTSGDYNEQFF
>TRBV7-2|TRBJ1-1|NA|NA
NA
CASSFGEGQGAFF
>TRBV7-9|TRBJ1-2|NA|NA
TGTGCCAGCAGCCCCCAATCACAGATAGCTAACTATGGCTACACCTTC
CASSPQSQIANYGYTF
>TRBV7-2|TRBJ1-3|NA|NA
TGTGCCAGCAGCTTAATGGCTCCCTCTGGAAACACCATATATTTT
CASSLMAPSGNTIYF
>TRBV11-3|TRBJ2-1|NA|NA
TGTGCCAGCAGCCGACTAGGGGATGGGCACAATGAGCAGTTCTTC
CASSRLGDGHNEQFF
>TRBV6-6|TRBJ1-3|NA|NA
TGTGCCAGCAGTTACTCCTTCAGGGGTGGAAACACCATATATTTT
CASSYSFRGGNTIYF
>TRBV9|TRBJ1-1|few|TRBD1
TGTGCCAGCAGCGCCTCCCCGACAGGGGGGGCTGAAGCTTTCTTT
CASSASPTGGAEAFF
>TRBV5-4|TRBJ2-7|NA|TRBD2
TGTGCCAGCAGCCCCTACCTAGCGGGGGACGAGCAGTACTTC
CASSPYLAGDEQYF
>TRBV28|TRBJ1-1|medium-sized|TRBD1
TGTGCCAGCAGTTCCGGGGTCGTGGGAGACAGGGACCTTGGTACTGAAGCTTTCTTT
CASSSGVVGDRDLGTEAFF
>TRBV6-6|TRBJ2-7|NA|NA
TGTGCCAGCAGTTACGGTGCAGGGGTGAACGAGCAGTACTTC
CASSYGAGVNEQYF
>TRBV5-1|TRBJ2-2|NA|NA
TGCGCCAGCAGCCTGCAGTTGGGAGGAGGGTCCGGGGAGCTGTTTTTT
CASSLQLGGGSGELFF
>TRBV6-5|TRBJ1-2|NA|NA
TGTGCCAGCAGCCACGGGCGAGGCTACACCTTC
CASSHGRGYTF
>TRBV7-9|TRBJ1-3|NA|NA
TGTGCCAGCAGCCCCGGGACGAGCTCTGGAAACACCATATATTTT
CASSPGTSSGNTIYF
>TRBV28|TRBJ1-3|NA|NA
TGTGCCAGCAGTTTATACCCGGGGGGGGCACGAGGAAACACCATATATTTT
CASSLYPGGARGNTIYF
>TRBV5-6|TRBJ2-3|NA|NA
TGTGCCAGCAGCTCGGGGATCGTTGGGGCAGATACGCAGTATTTT
CASSSGIVGADTQYF
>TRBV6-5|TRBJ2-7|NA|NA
TGTGCCAGCAGTTACTCGATTGGGGGCTCCTACGAGCAGTACTTC
CASSYSIGGSYEQYF
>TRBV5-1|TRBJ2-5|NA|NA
TGCGCCAGCAGCTTAACCGGACCAGAGACCCAGTACTTC
CASSLTGPETQYF
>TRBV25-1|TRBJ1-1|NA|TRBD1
TGTGCCAGCAGATCCGGGACAGGGAGGGCTTTCTTT
CASRSGTGRAFF
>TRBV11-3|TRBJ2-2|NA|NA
TGTGCCAGCAGCCTACAGGGGAACACCGGGGAGCTGTTTTTT
CASSLQGNTGELFF
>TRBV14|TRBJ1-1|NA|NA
TGTGCCAGCAGCCAAGGTGCGGGGGCGCTAAGTTTTGGCACTGAAGCTTTCTTT
CASSQGAGALSFGTEAFF
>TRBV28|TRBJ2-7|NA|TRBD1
TGTGCCAGCAGTTTACGGGACAGAATCCTCTACGAGCAGTACTTC
CASSLRDRILYEQYF
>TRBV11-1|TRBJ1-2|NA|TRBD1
TGTGCCAGCAGTCTAACAGGGGAAACTAACTATGGCTACACCTTC
CASSLTGETNYGYTF
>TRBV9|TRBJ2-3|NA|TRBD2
TGTGCCAGCAGCGTAGCTAGCGGGGGGGCCGGAGATACGCAGTATTTT
CASSVASGGAGDTQYF
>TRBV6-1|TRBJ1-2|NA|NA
TGTGCCAGCAGTGAAGAGACAGGAACTTTCTATGGCTACACCTTC
CASSEETGTFYGYTF
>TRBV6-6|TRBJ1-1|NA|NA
TGTGCCAGCAGTTACTCGCCAGGGAACACTGAAGCTTTCTTT
CASSYSPGNTEAFF
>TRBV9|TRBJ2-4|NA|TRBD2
TGTGCCAGCAGCGTTGGTAGCGGGGGTTTAGCCAAAAACATTCAGTACTTC
CASSVGSGGLAKNIQYF
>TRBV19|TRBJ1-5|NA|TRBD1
TGTGCCAGTAGTATTATGGGACAGGGCGGCCAGCCCCAGCATTTT
CASSIMGQGGQPQHF
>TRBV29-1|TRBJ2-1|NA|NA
TGCAGCGTTGTACTACGGGGGCCTTACAATGAGCAGTTCTTC
CSVVLRGPYNEQFF
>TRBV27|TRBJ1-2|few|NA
TGTGCCAGCCGTCCGTGGGAGGGCGGGCATCGAGGCTACACCTTC
CASRPWEGGHRGYTF
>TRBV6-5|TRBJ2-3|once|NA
TGTGCCAGCAGTTACCCCCACGTCCAGTATTTT
CASSYPHVQYF
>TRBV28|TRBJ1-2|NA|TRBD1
TGTGCCAGCGGATTATACAGGGGGCCCCATGGCTACACCTTC
CASGLYRGPHGYTF
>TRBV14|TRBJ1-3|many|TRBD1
TGTGCCAGCAGCCAACAGACAGGGTATGGAAACACCATATATTTT
CASSQQTGYGNTIYF
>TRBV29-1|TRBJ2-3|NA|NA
TGCAGCGTTGTTGGGCCTAGCACAGATACGCAGTATTTT
CSVVGPSTDTQYF
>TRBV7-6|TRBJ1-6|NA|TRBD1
TGTGCCAGCAGCTTACGATTCGCCAGGGGGGTCTCACCCCTCCACTTT
CASSLRFARGVSPLHF
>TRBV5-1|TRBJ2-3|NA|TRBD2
TGCGCCAGCAGCTTCCGGACTAGCGGGAGCAATACGCAGTATTTT
CASSFRTSGSNTQYF
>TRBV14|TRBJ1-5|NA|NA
TGTGCCAGCAGCCAAGATTGGAGGGAGCCCCAGCATTTT
CASSQDWREPQHF
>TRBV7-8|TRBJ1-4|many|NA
TGTGCCAGCAGCCTACAGCCGGCTAATGAAAAACTGTTTTTT
CASSLQPANEKLFF
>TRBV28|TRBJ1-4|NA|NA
TGTGCCAGCAACCACTTAGGGGGAGCAACTAATGAAAAACTGTTTTTT
CASNHLGGATNEKLFF
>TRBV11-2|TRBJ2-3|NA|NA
TGTGCCAGCAGCTTAGCAGGAGACCGCACAGATACGCAGTATTTT
CASSLAGDRTDTQYF
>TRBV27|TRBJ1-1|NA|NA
TGTGCCAGCAGTTTATTCGGCGGTCCCAACACTGAAGCTTTCTTT
CASSLFGGPNTEAFF